The next 13 T cell receptor beta chains were all read from a single sample in a study of regulatory T cells in long-lasting Graves disease. Time point specified: persistent/refractory GD, antithyroid drugs over 5 years with positive TRAb. There was RNA extracted from PBMCs, and the TCR library was made from it. Assembly of TCR beta libraries relied on iRepertoire HTBI primers together with Arm-PCR of CDR3 regions. TCRdb re-called the multiplex PCR reads through MiXCR, storing one row per CDR3 protein. The repertoire holds about 310,000 distinct CDR3 sequences, with 20% to 25% as singletons. Sequences were derived from peripheral blood mononuclear cells (PBMCs), sampled when the disease was refractory, from a patient treated with antithyroid drugs. These receptors were taken from a female donor with Graves disease.

Many counts were recorded for this clonotype. V is TRBV7-2 and J is TRBJ2-5, with 7 nucleotides matching TRBD2. This CDR3 contains 15 residues. Germline V gene lookup returns CDR1 SGHTA and CDR2 FQGNSA. V shed 5 bases, J shed 4 bases, and the junction held 10 bases outside the gene matches. The CDR3 DNA is TGTGCCAGCAGCCCAGCCGGGAGGAATTCAGAGACCCAGTACTTC. This sequence encodes CASSPAGRNSETQYF.

The V and J genes are TRBV7-9 and TRBJ1-2; D remains unclear. CDR1 and CDR2 (germline): SEHNR, FQNEAQ (reference sequence). Trimming stripped 3 bases from V and 8 bases from J, with 10 bases between. The CDR3 has 12 amino acids. CDR3 sequence reads: CASSFGSLGYTF. The DNA of the CDR3 is TGTGCCAGCAGCTTCGGCAGTCTCGGCTACACCTTC.

This clonotype showed up just a few times. The V gene is TRBV7-9, the J gene TRBJ2-7; TRBD2 might be the D (6 bases). Germline CDR1 SEHNR, CDR2 FQNEAQ (reference sequence). The germline V and J ends were trimmed by 1 base and 3 bases, with 16 bases remaining between them. The CDR3 is 16 residues long. CDR3 in amino acids: CASSLVGLSYSYEQYF. As DNA, the CDR3 is TGTGCCAGCAGCTTAGTTGGACTATCCTATAGCTACGAGCAGTACTTC.

In its sample, this clonotype was seen a few times. The CDR3 bases are TGTGCCAGCAGCTCCGGGACAGGGTTTGAAAAACTGTTTTTT. It codes for CASSSGTGFEKLFF. V and J are TRBV7-2 and TRBJ1-4; 9 nucleotides match TRBD1. Germline V CDR1 and CDR2: SGHTA, FQGNSA. The CDR3 extends over 14 amino acids. The junction had 4 bases not matched to a gene; V was cut back by 4 bases and J by 7 bases.

The chain uses TRBV10-2 and TRBJ1-1; no clear D gene. The length of the CDR3 is 13 residues. Between the trimmed V and J ends, which lost 10 bases and 0 bases, there was a span of 12 bases. Per the germline V gene, CDR1 is WSHSY and CDR2 is SAAADI. The CDR3 DNA is TGCGCCAACTTTTCGGGCCTGAACACTGAAGCTTTCTTT. The encoded protein is CANFSGLNTEAFF.

The rearrangement uses TRBV27 and TRBJ1-1, with 7 bases lining up with TRBD1. In germline, CDR1 is MNHEY, CDR2 SMNVEV (reference sequence). Germline trimming cut 6 bases from V and 6 bases from J; bases unmatched to any gene: 7. This CDR3 is 13 amino acids long. As DNA, the CDR3 is TGTGCCAGCAGCATCCCCGGGACAGCTGAAGCTTTCTTT. Protein sequence: CASSIPGTAEAFF.

This clonotype was observed at least ten times. The chain employs TRBV2 and TRBJ2-7; D not certain. This CDR3 is 11 amino acids long. The germline V gene has CDR1 SNHLY and CDR2 FYNNEI. Trimming cost V 8 bases and J 5 bases, with 10 bases left between them. The CDR3 DNA reads as TGTGCCAGCTTTGACGGAAACGAGCAGTACTTC. Translation: CASFDGNEQYF.

There are many counts of this clonotype. The rearrangement joins TRBV5-1 to TRBJ2-7; 9 bases align to TRBD2. Trimming took 0 bases from V and 3 from J; bases not matched to a gene: 7. The germline V gene encodes CDR1 SGHRS and CDR2 YFSETQ. The CDR3 has 16 amino acids. The DNA of the CDR3 is TGCGCCAGCAGCTTGGCCTTGACTAGCGGTCTCTACGAGCAGTACTTC. Translation: CASSLALTSGLYEQYF.

V gene TRBV29-1 combines with J gene TRBJ1-4, with D maybe TRBD1 (5 bases). This CDR3 has 13 residues. With 6 bases removed from V and 5 bases from J, the gap between germline ends came to 13 bases. Germline CDR1 reads SQVTM; CDR2 reads ANQGSEA. The CDR3, as DNA: TGCAGCGTCCTGGGGGTGCAGAATGAAAAACTGTTTTTT. Protein sequence: CSVLGVQNEKLFF.

This clonotype came up many times. This chain joins TRBV30 and TRBJ2-2; D is uncertain. CDR3 length equals 11 residues. Germline-derived CDR1 and CDR2 are GTSNPN and SVGIG (reference sequence). Trimming cost V 8 bases and J 6 bases, with 10 bases left between them. The CDR3 DNA reads as TGTGCCACCGACTGGGCCGGGGAGCTGTTTTTT. Translated: CATDWAGELFF.

This clonotype was found a few times. The chain recombines TRBV19 with TRBJ1-5; a possible D gene is TRBD1 (6 bases). This CDR3 is 13 amino acids long. CDR1 is LNHDA and CDR2 is SQIVND in the germline V gene (reference sequence). V was clipped by 5 bases and J by 6 bases, with 11 bases between them. The CDR3: CASSSGTFQPQHF. CDR3 DNA: TGTGCCAGTAGTTCAGGGACATTTCAGCCCCAGCATTTT.

This clonotype appeared many times. The V call is TRBV11-2, the J call TRBJ2-2; D is unclear. The V gene lost 5 bases and the J gene lost 1 base, with 5 bases spanning the gap. The CDR3 runs 13 residues. Germline V lookup: CDR1 SGHAT, CDR2 FQNNGV. The CDR3 reads CASSPQNTGELFF. CDR3 nucleotide sequence: TGTGCCAGCAGCCCACAGAACACCGGGGAGCTGTTTTTT.

The chain links TRBV7-2 to TRBJ1-1; 7 nucleotides match TRBD1. The CDR3 loop spans 15 amino acids. Germline values: CDR1 SGHTA, CDR2 FQGNSA. V shed 6 bases, J shed 0 bases, and the junction held 7 bases outside the gene matches. The CDR3 here is CASRSTGALNTEAFF. The DNA for the CDR3 is TGTGCCAGCAGATCTACAGGGGCCCTGAACACTGAAGCTTTCTTT.